This T cell receptor beta chain was obtained from a study of T cell clones after liver transplantation. In this sample, this clone turned up once. Profiled with immunoSEQ multiplex PCR; TCRdb holds only in-frame clones, not every one. The sample lists about 45,000 clones, approximately 86% seen once, with over 2% in the top ten. Specimen: CD4+ T cells from blood, collected 24 months after liver transplant. The receptor comes from a human patient who received a liver transplant. Some T cells may possibly be graft donor cells.

The CDR3 coding sequence is TGTGCCAGCAGTGACGCGGGGACCCACACTGAAGCTTTCTTT. As protein: CASSDAGTHTEAFF. The V call is TRBV25-1, the J call TRBJ1-1; D may be TRBD1 (5 bases). There are 14 residues in the CDR3. V lost 3 bases and J 3 bases, leaving 11 bases between the germline ends. The germline CDR1 and CDR2 sequences are MGHDK and SYGVNS.